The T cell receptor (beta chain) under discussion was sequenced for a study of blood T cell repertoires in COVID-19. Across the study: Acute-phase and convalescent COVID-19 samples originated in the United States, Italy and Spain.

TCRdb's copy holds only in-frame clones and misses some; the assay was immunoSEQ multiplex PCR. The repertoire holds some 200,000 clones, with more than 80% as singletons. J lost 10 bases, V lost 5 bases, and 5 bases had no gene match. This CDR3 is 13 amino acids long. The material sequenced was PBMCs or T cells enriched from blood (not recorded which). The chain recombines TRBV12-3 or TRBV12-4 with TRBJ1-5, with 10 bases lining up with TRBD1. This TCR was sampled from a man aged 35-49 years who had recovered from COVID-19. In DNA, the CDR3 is TGTGCCAGCAGTATCCGGGACAGGGGACCCCAGCATTTT. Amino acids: CASSIRDRGPQHF.